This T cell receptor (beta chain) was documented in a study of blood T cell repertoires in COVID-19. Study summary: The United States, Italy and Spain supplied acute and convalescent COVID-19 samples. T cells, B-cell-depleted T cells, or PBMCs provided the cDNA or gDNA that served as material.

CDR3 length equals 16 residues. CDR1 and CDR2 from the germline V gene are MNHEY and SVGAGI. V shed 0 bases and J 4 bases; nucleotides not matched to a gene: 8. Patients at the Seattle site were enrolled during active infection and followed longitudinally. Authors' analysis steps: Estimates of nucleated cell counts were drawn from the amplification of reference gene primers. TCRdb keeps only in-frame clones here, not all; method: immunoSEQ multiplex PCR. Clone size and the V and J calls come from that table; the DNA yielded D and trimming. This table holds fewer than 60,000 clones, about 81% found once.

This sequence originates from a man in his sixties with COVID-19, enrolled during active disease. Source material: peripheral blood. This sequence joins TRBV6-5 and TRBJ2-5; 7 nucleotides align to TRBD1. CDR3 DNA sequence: TGTGCCAGCAGTTACTCCGCAGGGGGTAGAATAGAGACCCAGTACTTC. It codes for CASSYSAGGRIETQYF.